The present T cell receptor beta chain was sequenced within a study of T cell responses to AZD1222 COVID-19 vaccine. About this clone: Its antigen is not identified.

CDR1 and CDR2 from the germline V gene are MNHEY and SVGEGT. This CDR3 contains 13 residues. The trim removed 6 bases at V and 4 bases at J, leaving 4 bases unmatched. Only in-frame clones appear in the TCRdb table, and some are missing; sequencing was by immunoSEQ multiplex PCR. Of fewer than 65,000 clones in the sample, roughly 82% are singletons; the top ten hold about 20%. Study-level points and caveats: Spike-spanning, vaccine-associated CD4 TCRs were dominant at 160-218 and 743-854.

The chain has TRBV6-2 or TRBV6-3 and TRBJ1-1; TRBD1 matches at 8 bases. This TCR was recovered from an adult in good health. Sequenced here: peripheral blood, sampled on day 0 of AZD1222 vaccination. The CDR3 protein is CASSIQGGTEAFF. As DNA, the CDR3 is TGTGCCAGCAGCATACAGGGGGGCACTGAAGCTTTCTTT.